The 2 T cell receptor beta chains given below trace back to one sample, sequenced in a study of CD8+ T cells in alopecia areata. As the sequencing template, cDNA was produced by extracting RNA and reverse transcribing it. TCRdb's table, derived via immunoSEQ multiplex PCR, lists solely in-frame clones and lacks some. The sample lists some 130,000 clones, 58% occurring once. Sequenced here: CD4+ T cells sorted from blood, sampled at week 0. These receptors were collected from a human donor with alopecia areata.

This chain links TRBV7-2 with TRBJ2-3, with 11 bases matching TRBD2. The CDR3 is 18 residues long. Germline trimming cut 5 bases from V and 1 base from J; bases unmatched to any gene: 11. Looked up from germline, CDR1 is SGHTA and CDR2 is FQGNSA. CDR3 DNA sequence: TGTGCCAGCAGCCGACCGCCACTAGCGGGGGCCCGCACAGATACGCAGTATTTT. Protein product: CASSRPPLAGARTDTQYF.

The chain has TRBV27 and TRBJ2-7; 7 nucleotides agree with TRBD1. CDR3 size: 18 residues. Germline V gene sequence: CDR1 MNHEY, CDR2 SMNVEV (reference sequence). V lost 3 bases, J lost 5 bases, and 19 bases stayed unmatched. In DNA, the CDR3 is TGTGCCAGCAGTTTTACAAGAGGGGTAGGACAGGCGCGCCACGAGCAGTACTTC. Translation: CASSFTRGVGQARHEQYF.